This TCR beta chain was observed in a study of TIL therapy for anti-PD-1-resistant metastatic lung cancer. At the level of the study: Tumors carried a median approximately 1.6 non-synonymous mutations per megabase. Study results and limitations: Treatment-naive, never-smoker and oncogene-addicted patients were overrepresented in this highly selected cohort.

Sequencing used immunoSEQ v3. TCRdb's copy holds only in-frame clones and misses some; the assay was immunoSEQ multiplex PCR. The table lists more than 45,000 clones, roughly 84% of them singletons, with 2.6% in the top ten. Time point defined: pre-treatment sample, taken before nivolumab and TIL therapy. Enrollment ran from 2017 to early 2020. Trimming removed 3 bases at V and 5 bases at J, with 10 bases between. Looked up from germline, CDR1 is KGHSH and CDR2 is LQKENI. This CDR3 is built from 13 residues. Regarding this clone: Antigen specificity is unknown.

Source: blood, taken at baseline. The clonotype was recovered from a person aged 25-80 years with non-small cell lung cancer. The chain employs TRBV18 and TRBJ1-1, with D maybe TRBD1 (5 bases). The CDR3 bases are TGTGCCAGCTCACCTCGGGGGGATACTGAAGCTTTCTTT. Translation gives CASSPRGDTEAFF.